The T cell receptor beta chain described here comes from a study of T cell responses to AZD1222 COVID-19 vaccine. Study findings and constraints: Nearly half of spike-specific TCRs reportedly target unmutated variant regions.

The table came from immunoSEQ multiplex PCR; TCRdb's copy has only in-frame clones and leaves some out. The sample yields 80,000 to 100,000 clones, 88% seen once. A note on this clone: Its antigen is not identified.

The CDR3 is made up of 13 amino acids. Between the trimmed V and J ends, which lost 8 bases and 4 bases, there was a span of 14 bases. Per the germline V gene, CDR1 is MNHEY and CDR2 is SMNVEV (reference sequence). The V and J genes are TRBV27 and TRBJ1-1; D is possibly TRBD1 (5 bases). The clonotype originates from an adult in good health. This specimen was peripheral blood, taken on day 0 of AZD1222 vaccination. The CDR3 region is CASLPGGGTEAFF. In DNA, the CDR3 is TGTGCCAGCCTCCCGGGGGGAGGCACTGAAGCTTTCTTT.